What follows describes a single T cell receptor beta chain. This specimen includes other DNA sequences encoding the same CDR3. Assay: immunoSEQ multiplex PCR; the TCRdb copy retains only in-frame clones and omits some. The sample comprises 180,000 or so clones, around 85% of which are singletons, and less than 9% rests with the top ten. Germline V gene lookup returns CDR1 MDHEN and CDR2 SYDVKM. The CDR3 contains 13 residues. V was clipped by 6 bases and J by 4 bases, with 9 bases between them. The entry originates in a study of blood T cell repertoires in COVID-19. The sample taken for sequencing was peripheral blood. This receptor was obtained from a woman aged 60-75 years with acute or convalescent COVID-19. The chain links TRBV28 to TRBJ2-2, with a weak D call TRBD1 (6 bases). This CDR3 is CASSRGGTGELFF. As DNA, the CDR3 is TGTGCCAGCAGCAGGGGCGGCACCGGGGAGCTGTTTTTT.